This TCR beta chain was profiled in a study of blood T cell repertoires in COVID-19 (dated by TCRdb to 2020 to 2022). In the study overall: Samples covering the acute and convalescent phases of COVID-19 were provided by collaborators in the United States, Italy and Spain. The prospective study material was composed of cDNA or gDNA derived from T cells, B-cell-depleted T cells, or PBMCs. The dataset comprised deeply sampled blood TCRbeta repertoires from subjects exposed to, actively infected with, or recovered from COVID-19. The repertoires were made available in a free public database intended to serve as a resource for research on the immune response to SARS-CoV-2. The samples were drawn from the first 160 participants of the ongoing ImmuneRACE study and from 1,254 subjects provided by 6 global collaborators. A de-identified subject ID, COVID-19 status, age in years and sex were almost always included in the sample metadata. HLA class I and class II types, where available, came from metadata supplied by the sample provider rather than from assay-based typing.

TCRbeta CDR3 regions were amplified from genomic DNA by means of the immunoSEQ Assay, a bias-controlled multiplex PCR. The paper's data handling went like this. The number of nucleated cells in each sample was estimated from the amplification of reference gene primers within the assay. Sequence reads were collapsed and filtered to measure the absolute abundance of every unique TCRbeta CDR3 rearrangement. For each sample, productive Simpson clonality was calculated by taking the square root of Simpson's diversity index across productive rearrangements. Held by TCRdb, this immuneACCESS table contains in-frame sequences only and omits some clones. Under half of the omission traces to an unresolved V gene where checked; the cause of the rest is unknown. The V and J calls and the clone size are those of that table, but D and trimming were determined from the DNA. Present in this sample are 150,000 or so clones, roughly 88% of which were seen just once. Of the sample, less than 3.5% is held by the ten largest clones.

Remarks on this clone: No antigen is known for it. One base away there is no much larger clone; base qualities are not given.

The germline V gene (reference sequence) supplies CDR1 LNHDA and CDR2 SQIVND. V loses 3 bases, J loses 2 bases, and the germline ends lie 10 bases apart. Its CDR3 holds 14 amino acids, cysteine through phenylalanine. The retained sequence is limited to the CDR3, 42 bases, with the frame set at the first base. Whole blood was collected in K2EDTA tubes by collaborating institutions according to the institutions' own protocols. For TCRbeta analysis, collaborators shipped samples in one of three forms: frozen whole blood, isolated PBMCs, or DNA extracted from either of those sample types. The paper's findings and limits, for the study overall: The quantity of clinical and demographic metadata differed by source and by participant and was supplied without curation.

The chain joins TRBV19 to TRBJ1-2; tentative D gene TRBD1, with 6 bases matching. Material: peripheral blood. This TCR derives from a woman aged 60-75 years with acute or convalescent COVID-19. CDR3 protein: CASSISDRNYGYTF. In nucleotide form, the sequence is TGTGCCAGTAGTATTAGCGACAGGAACTATGGCTACACCTTC.